The 25 T cell receptor beta chains reported below all come from one sample, sequenced in a study of a mutant IDH1 vaccine in newly diagnosed glioma. Produced via immunoSEQ multiplex PCR; TCRdb's table is partial and in-frame only. The sample holds some 38,000 clones; 75% are singletons and the top ten take roughly 9.8%. Stated time point: week 47, end of study. Doses consisted of 300 ug of mutant IDH1 20-mer peptide each, paired with topical imiquimod. Their recognized antigens are unknown. Source: PBMCs, taken from a glioma patient whose treatment included an IDH1 peptide vaccine. The source of these receptors is a man aged 40-55 years with glioma.

The chain is built from TRBV27 and TRBJ2-1; 12 bases agree with TRBD2. V shed 8 bases, J shed 6 bases, and the junction held 14 bases outside the gene matches. CDR3 length equals 17 residues. CDR1 is MNHEY, CDR2 SMNVEV, per germline (reference sequence). Written as DNA, the CDR3 is TGTGCCAGCGCCATAGCATCGACTAGCGGGAGACTCAATGAGCAGTTCTTC. It translates to CASAIASTSGRLNEQFF.

V usage is TRBV5-4 and J usage is TRBJ2-3; TRBD1 or TRBD2 may be the D gene (6 bases each). The CDR3 has 15 residues. The germline V gene encodes CDR1 SGHNT and CDR2 YYREEE (reference sequence). V lost 3 bases to trimming and J lost 4 bases, with 15 bases between them. This CDR3 reads CASSSKGGWADTQYF. CDR3 bases: TGTGCCAGCAGCTCAAAGGGGGGATGGGCAGATACGCAGTATTTT. The whole variable domain, filled in from reference TRBV5-4 and TRBJ2-3, reads ETGVTQSPTHLIKTRGQQVTLRCSSQSGHNTVSWYQQALGQGPQFIFQYYREEENGRGNFPPRFSGLQFPNYSSELNVNALELDDSALYLCASSSKGGWADTQYFGPGTRLTVL.

The V call is TRBV18, the J call TRBJ1-4; no clear D gene. V was cut by 3 bases and J by 0 bases, with 11 bases left in between. Germline values: CDR1 KGHSH, CDR2 LQKENI. The CDR3 totals 16 residues. CDR3 DNA sequence: TGTGCCAGCTCACCCCCCGACGGTGCAACTAATGAAAAACTGTTTTTT. Translating gives CASSPPDGATNEKLFF.

This sequence joins TRBV11-3 and TRBJ1-5; D is ambiguous. Trimming took off 5 bases at V and 4 bases at J, with 9 bases between the two ends. Germline CDR1 reads SGHNT; CDR2 reads YENEEA. The CDR3 loop spans 13 amino acids. CDR3 sequence: CASSRQENQPQHF. CDR3 DNA sequence: TGTGCCAGCAGCCGTCAGGAAAATCAGCCCCAGCATTTT.

The sample holds a few counts of this clone. V usage is TRBV5-1 and J usage is TRBJ2-7; TRBD2 agrees at 8 bases. Germline trimming cut 1 base from V and 2 bases from J; bases unmatched to any gene: 8. CDR1 is SGHRS and CDR2 is YFSETQ in the germline V gene. The CDR3 spans 16 residues. CDR3 amino acids: CASSLHTSGGTYEQYF. CDR3 DNA: TGCGCCAGCAGCTTGCATACTAGCGGAGGGACCTACGAGCAGTACTTC.

The chain combines TRBV2 with TRBJ1-6; tentatively, D is TRBD1 (6 bases). V was cut by 2 bases and J by 8 bases, with 13 bases left in between. The CDR3 loop spans 15 amino acids. CDR1 and CDR2 from the germline V gene are SNHLY and FYNNEI. The CDR3 sequence: CASSELGRGYSPLHF. The CDR3 DNA is TGTGCCAGCAGTGAATTAGGAAGGGGGTATTCACCCCTCCACTTT.

The count of this clone is one. The genes are TRBV28 and TRBJ2-7, with 7 bases identical to TRBD2. This CDR3 region has 15 residues. Per germline, CDR1 MDHEN and CDR2 SYDVKM. The trim removed 5 bases at V and 6 bases at J, leaving 13 bases unmatched. The CDR3 spells CASSTIGGSQREQYV. CDR3 coding DNA: TGTGCCAGCAGTACCATTGGCGGGAGTCAACGCGAGCAGTACGTC.

CDR3 bases: TGTGCCAGCAGCCAGATGGGGAGTGTGAACACTGAAGCTTTCTTT. Protein: CASSQMGSVNTEAFF. The chain employs TRBV11-2 and TRBJ1-1, with D unresolved. The CDR3 has 15 amino acids. In germline, CDR1 is SGHAT, CDR2 FQNNGV. V was trimmed by 5 bases and J by 0 bases, leaving 13 bases between them.

This chain links TRBV27 with TRBJ2-7; TRBD2 agrees at 13 bases. The V gene end was trimmed by 7 bases and the J gene end by 4 bases; junction bases not matched to a gene: 7. Per the germline V gene, CDR1 is MNHEY and CDR2 is SMNVEV (reference sequence). This CDR3 is built from 15 residues. The CDR3 sequence is CASTRLAGGLYEQYF. DNA of the CDR3: TGTGCCAGCACCCGACTAGCGGGAGGTCTATACGAGCAGTACTTC.

V gene TRBV5-1 combines with J gene TRBJ2-3; TRBD1 matches 12 bases. Germline values: CDR1 SGHRS, CDR2 YFSETQ. Losses at the gene ends were 0 bases for V and 5 bases for J; bases not matched to a gene: 4. The CDR3 has 16 amino acids. CDR3: CASSLEGQGAVDTQYF. The CDR3 nucleotides are TGCGCCAGCAGCTTGGAGGGACAGGGGGCAGTAGATACGCAGTATTTT.

In this sample, this clone turned up a few times. CDR3 DNA sequence: TGTGCCAGCAGTATCTCAACAGGGCGAACTGAAGCTTTCTTT. Protein sequence: CASSISTGRTEAFF. The V and J genes are TRBV2 and TRBJ1-1; a weak D match, TRBD1 (6 bases). There are 14 residues in the CDR3. The germline CDR1 and CDR2 sequences are SNHLY and FYNNEI. Trimming cost V 5 bases and J 5 bases, with 15 bases left between them.

The rearrangement joins TRBV11-2 to TRBJ2-7, with a tentative D call TRBD1 (6 bases). There are 15 residues in the CDR3. V was trimmed by 6 bases and J by 1 base, leaving 16 bases between them. In germline, CDR1 is SGHAT, CDR2 FQNNGV. The DNA of the CDR3 is TGTGCCAGCAGGAGCTACGGACAGCAGTCCTACGAGCAGTACTTC. This codes for CASRSYGQQSYEQYF.

The chain joins TRBV11-3 to TRBJ2-6, with 7 bases matching TRBD1. The V and J ends lost 7 bases and 0 bases, in that order; junction bases with no gene match: 9. The germline V gene encodes CDR1 SGHNT and CDR2 YENEEA. The CDR3 is made up of 17 amino acids. CDR3 nucleotides: TGTGCCAGCAACAGGGGCGCCCTTGACTCTGGGGCCAACGTCCTGACTTTC. Its translation: CASNRGALDSGANVLTF. Based on the CDR3 plus reference TRBV11-3 and TRBJ2-6, the full variable domain is EAGVVQSPRYKIIEKKQPVAFWCNPISGHNTLYWYLQNLGQGPELLIRYENEEAVDDSQLPKDRFSAERLKGVDSTLKIQPAELGDSAVYLCASNRGALDSGANVLTFGAGSRLTVL.

V is TRBV27 and J is TRBJ2-7; either TRBD1 or TRBD2 may supply D (5 bases each). The CDR3 has 13 residues. Trimming pared 8 bases from V and 2 bases from J, leaving 13 bases between. The germline gives CDR1 MNHEY, CDR2 SMNVEV (reference sequence). The DNA of the CDR3 is TGTGCCAGCGCGTCTGGGACGACCTACGAGCAGTACTTC. Its translation is CASASGTTYEQYF.

The CDR3 loop reads CASSLVGQLNTEAFF. CDR3 coding DNA: TGTGCCAGCAGCTTAGTAGGCCAGTTGAACACTGAAGCTTTCTTT. This chain uses TRBV11-2 with TRBJ1-1; no firm D call. Germline assignment: CDR1 SGHAT and CDR2 FQNNGV. CDR3 length equals 15 residues. Deletions cut 1 base from V and 0 bases from J, with 9 bases between.

This chain joins TRBV5-6 and TRBJ2-7; D might be TRBD1 (5 bases). CDR1 is SGHDT and CDR2 is YYEEEE in the germline V gene. The CDR3 has 14 amino acids. V dropped 1 base and J dropped 3 bases, with 11 bases sitting between them. The CDR3 nucleotides read TGTGCCAGCAGCTTGAAGGGGAACAGCTACGAGCAGTACGTC. It codes for CASSLKGNSYEQYV.

The chain joins TRBV19 to TRBJ2-1; 8 bases fit TRBD2. CDR1 and CDR2 (germline): LNHDA, SQIVND (reference sequence). J gave up 6 bases and V 6 bases, and 7 bases lay outside the gene matches. The CDR3 contains 14 residues. For the CDR3, the DNA is TGTGCCAGTAGCTCCAGCGGGAGTCGCAATGAGCAGTTCTTC. Its protein is CASSSSGSRNEQFF.

The rearrangement uses TRBV5-6 and TRBJ1-6, with D maybe TRBD1 (5 bases). The CDR3 is made up of 17 amino acids. V lost 1 base and J 7 bases, leaving 18 bases between the germline ends. Germline V lookup: CDR1 SGHDT, CDR2 YYEEEE. The chain's CDR3 is CASSLSRGRGGNSPLHF. The CDR3 DNA reads as TGTGCCAGCAGCTTGAGCCGGGGTCGCGGGGGAAATTCACCCCTCCACTTT.

This clone was observed a handful of times. The rearrangement links TRBV7-8 to TRBJ1-2; D may be TRBD1 (5 bases). The CDR3 runs to 14 residues. V lost 5 bases and J lost 2, with 12 bases in between. CDR1 and CDR2 from the germline V gene are SGHVS and FQNEAQ. CDR3 sequence reads: CASSAGGPNYGYTF. DNA for the CDR3: TGTGCCAGCAGCGCGGGGGGTCCAAACTATGGCTACACCTTC.

The genes are TRBV21-1 and TRBJ2-7; no DNA check was done on the table's D call, TRBD2. TRBV21-1 is a documented pseudogene. This CDR3 is 13 amino acids long. The CDR3, as DNA: TGTGCCAGCAGTCGAGGGAATGTCTATGAGCAGTACGTC. Translating gives CASSRGNVYEQYV.

Turning to this clone: This same CDR3 is encoded by further DNA sequences in the sample. CDR3 DNA: TGTGCCAGCAGTCCTCAAGAGACCCAGTACTTC. Protein: CASSPQETQYF. This rearrangement joins TRBV7-9 to TRBJ2-5; no clear D. CDR1 is SEHNR, CDR2 FQNEAQ, per germline (reference sequence). This CDR3 has 11 amino acids. V lost 6 bases and J 2 bases, leaving 4 bases between the germline ends.

This clone was counted once. The chain links TRBV7-2 to TRBJ2-7, with TRBD2 matching over 13 bases. This CDR3 is built from 16 residues. Germline values: CDR1 SGHTA, CDR2 FQGNSA. Germline trimming cut 1 base from V and 4 bases from J; bases unmatched to any gene: 4. CDR3 sequence (DNA): TGTGCCAGCAGCTTAGGGACTAGCGGGAGTGTATACGAGCAGTACTTC. This encodes CASSLGTSGSVYEQYF.

The V gene is TRBV5-4, the J gene TRBJ2-7; D is unclear. Germline assignment: CDR1 SGHNT and CDR2 YYREEE (reference sequence). Trimming cost V 0 bases and J 4 bases, with 5 bases left between them. The CDR3 covers 12 residues. The CDR3 protein is CASSLGQYEQYF. The CDR3 bases are TGTGCCAGCAGCTTGGGGCAATACGAGCAGTACTTC. Using reference TRBV5-4 and TRBJ2-7 for the parts outside the CDR3, the full variable domain is ETGVTQSPTHLIKTRGQQVTLRCSSQSGHNTVSWYQQALGQGPQFIFQYYREEENGRGNFPPRFSGLQFPNYSSELNVNALELDDSALYLCASSLGQYEQYFGPGTRLTVT.

The chain has TRBV9 and TRBJ2-1; 16 positions match TRBD2. CDR1 and CDR2 (germline): SGDLS, YYNGEE. V was pared by 5 bases and J by 4 bases, with 6 bases of the junction left unmatched. CDR3 length: 17 amino acids. The CDR3 DNA is TGTGCCAGCAGTCCGGGACTAGCGGGAGGGCCTTACAATGAGCAGTTCTTC. Its translation is CASSPGLAGGPYNEQFF.

The genes are TRBV4-1 and TRBJ2-7, with 9 bases lining up with TRBD2. Looked up from germline, CDR1 is MGHRA and CDR2 is YSYEKL. With 0 bases clipped from V and 6 bases from J, the junction kept 6 bases outside the gene matches. The CDR3 loop spans 15 amino acids. Written as DNA, the CDR3 is TGCGCCAGCAGCCAAGAAGGAGCGGGAGGAAGCGAGCAGTACTTC. This codes for CASSQEGAGGSEQYF.